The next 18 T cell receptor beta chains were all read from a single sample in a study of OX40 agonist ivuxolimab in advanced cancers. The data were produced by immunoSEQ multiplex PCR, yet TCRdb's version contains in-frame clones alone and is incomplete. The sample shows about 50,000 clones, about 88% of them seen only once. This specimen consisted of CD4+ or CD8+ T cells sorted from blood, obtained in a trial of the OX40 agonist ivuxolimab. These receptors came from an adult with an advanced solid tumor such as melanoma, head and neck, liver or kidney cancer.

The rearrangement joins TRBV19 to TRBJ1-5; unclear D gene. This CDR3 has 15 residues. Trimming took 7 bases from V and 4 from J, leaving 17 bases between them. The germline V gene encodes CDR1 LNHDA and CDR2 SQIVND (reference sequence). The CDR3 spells CASTLWYSPNQPQHF. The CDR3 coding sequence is TGTGCCAGTACCCTCTGGTACAGCCCAAATCAGCCCCAGCATTTT.

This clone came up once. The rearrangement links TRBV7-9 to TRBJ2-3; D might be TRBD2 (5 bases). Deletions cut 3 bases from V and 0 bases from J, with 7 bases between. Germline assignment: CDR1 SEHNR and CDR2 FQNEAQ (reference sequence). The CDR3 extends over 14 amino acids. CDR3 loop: CASSFSASTDTQYF. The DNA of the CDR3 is TGTGCCAGCAGCTTTAGCGCCAGCACAGATACGCAGTATTTT.

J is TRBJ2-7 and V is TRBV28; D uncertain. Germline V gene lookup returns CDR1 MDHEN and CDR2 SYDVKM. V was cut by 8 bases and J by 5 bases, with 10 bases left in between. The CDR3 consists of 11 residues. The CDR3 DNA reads TGTGCCAGCGCCCCCCCCCACGAGCAGTACTTC. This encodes CASAPPHEQYF.

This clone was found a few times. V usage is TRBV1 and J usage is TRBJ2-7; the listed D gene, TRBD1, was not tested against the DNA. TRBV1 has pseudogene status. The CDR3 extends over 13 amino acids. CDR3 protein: CTSSRGLNYEQYF. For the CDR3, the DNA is TGCACCAGCAGCCGGGGGCTCAACTACGAGCAGTACTTC.

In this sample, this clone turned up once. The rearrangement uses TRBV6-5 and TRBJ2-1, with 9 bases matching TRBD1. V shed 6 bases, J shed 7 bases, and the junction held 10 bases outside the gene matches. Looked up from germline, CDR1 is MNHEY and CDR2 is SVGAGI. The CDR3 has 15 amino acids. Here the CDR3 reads CASSITGGGDNEQFF. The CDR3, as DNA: TGTGCCAGCAGCATCACAGGGGGCGGTGATAATGAGCAGTTCTTC.

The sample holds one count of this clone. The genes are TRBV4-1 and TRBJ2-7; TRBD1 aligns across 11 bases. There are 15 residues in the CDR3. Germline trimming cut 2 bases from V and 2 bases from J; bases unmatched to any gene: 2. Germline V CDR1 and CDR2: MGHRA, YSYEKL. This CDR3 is CASSQPGQGAYEQYF. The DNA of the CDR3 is TGCGCCAGCAGCCAACCGGGACAGGGGGCCTACGAGCAGTACTTC.

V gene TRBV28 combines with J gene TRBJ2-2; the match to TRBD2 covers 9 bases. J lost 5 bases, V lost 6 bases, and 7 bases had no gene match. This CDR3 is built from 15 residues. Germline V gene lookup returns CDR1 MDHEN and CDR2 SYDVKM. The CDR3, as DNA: TGTGCCAGCAGCCGTGAGCGGGGGGTGACCGGGGAGCTGTTTTTT. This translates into CASSRERGVTGELFF.

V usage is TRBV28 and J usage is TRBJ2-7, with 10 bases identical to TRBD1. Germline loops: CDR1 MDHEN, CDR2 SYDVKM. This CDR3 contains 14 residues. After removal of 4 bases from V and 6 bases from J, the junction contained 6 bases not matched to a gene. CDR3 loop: CASSSGTGDFEQYF. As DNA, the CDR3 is TGTGCCAGCAGTTCCGGGACAGGGGACTTCGAGCAGTACTTC.

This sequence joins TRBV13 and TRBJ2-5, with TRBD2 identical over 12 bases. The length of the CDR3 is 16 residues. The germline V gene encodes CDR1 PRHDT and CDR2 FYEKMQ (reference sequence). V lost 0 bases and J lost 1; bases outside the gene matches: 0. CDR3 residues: CASSLGTSGGQETQYF. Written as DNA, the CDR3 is TGTGCCAGCAGCTTAGGGACTAGCGGGGGCCAAGAGACCCAGTACTTC.

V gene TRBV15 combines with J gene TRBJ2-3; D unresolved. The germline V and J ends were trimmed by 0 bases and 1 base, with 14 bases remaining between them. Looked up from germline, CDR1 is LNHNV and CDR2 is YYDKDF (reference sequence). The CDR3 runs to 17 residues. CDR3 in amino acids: CATSRDLVEQRTDTQYF. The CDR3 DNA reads TGTGCCACCAGCAGAGATCTCGTGGAGCAGCGCACAGATACGCAGTATTTT.

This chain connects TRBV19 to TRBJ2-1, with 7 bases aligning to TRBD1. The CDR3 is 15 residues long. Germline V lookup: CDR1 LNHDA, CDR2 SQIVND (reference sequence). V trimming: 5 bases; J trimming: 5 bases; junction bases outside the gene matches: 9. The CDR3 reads CASSEQGLGHNEQFF. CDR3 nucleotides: TGTGCCAGTAGTGAACAGGGGCTGGGACACAATGAGCAGTTCTTC.

For the CDR3, the DNA is TGTGCCAGCAGCTCGGCGGGAGGGCTCAGCTCCTACGAGCAGTACTTC. Encoded protein: CASSSAGGLSSYEQYF. The genes are TRBV5-5 and TRBJ2-7; TRBD2 matches at 9 bases. The CDR3 loop spans 16 amino acids. The germline CDR1 and CDR2 sequences are SGHKS and YYEKEE (reference sequence). Trimming at V came to 3 bases and at J to 0 bases, leaving 7 bases not matched to a gene.

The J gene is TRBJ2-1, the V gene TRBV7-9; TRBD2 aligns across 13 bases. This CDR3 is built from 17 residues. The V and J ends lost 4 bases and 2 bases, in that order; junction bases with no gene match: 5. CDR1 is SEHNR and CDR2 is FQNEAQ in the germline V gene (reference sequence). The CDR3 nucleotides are TGTGCCAGCAGCTCCCAGACTAGCGGGAGGACCTACAATGAGCAGTTCTTC. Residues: CASSSQTSGRTYNEQFF.

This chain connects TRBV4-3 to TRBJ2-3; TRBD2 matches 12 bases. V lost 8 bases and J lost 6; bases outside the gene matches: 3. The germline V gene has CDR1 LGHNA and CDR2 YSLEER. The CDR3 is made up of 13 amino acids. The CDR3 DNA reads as TGCGCCAGCGGGCTAGCGGGAGGGGATACGCAGTATTTT. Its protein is CASGLAGGDTQYF.

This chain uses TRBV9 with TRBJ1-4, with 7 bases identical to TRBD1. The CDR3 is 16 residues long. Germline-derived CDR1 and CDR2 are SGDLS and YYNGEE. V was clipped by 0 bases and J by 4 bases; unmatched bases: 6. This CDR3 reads CASSVGETGSNEKLFF. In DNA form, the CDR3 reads TGTGCCAGCAGCGTAGGGGAGACAGGGAGTAATGAAAAACTGTTTTTT. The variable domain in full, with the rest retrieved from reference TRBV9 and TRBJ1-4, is DSGVTQTPKHLITATGQRVTLRCSPRSGDLSVYWYQQSLDQGLQFLIQYYNGEERAKGNILERFSAQQFPDLHSELNLSSLELGDSALYFCASSVGETGSNEKLFFGSGTQLSVL.

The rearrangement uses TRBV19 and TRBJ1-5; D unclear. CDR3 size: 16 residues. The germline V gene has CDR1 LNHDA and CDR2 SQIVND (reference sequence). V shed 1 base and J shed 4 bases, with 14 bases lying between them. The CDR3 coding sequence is TGTGCCAGTAGTATAGCCACAAGGCATATTAATCAGCCCCAGCATTTT. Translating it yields CASSIATRHINQPQHF.

The CDR3 DNA reads TGCGCCAGCAGCCAGGGCGGTAGCACAGATACGCAGTATTTT. Translating it yields CASSQGGSTDTQYF. V is TRBV4-3 and J is TRBJ2-3; D gene uncertain. Germline V CDR1 and CDR2: LGHNA, YSLEER. Trimming removed 3 bases at V and 0 bases at J, with 7 bases between. The CDR3 has 14 amino acids.

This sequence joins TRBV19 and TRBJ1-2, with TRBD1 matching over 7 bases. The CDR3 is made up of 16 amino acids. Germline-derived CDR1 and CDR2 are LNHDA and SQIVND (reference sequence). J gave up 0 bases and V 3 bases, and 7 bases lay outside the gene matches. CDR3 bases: TGTGCCAGTAGTATGGACAGGAGCTTTCCTAACTATGGCTACACCTTC. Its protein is CASSMDRSFPNYGYTF. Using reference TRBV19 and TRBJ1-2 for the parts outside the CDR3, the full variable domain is DGGITQSPKYLFRKEGQNVTLSCEQNLNHDAMYWYRQDPGQGLRLIYYSQIVNDFQKGDIAEGYSVSREKKESFPLTVTSAQKNPTAFYLCASSMDRSFPNYGYTFGSGTRLTVV.